Presented here are 20 T cell receptor beta chains from one specimen sequenced in a study of cytomegalovirus exposure and HLA in healthy donors. A multiplex PCR was run with 60 Vbeta primers and 13 Jbeta primers. TCRdb keeps only in-frame clones here, not all; method: immunoSEQ multiplex PCR. This table holds around 200,000 clones, roughly 85% found once. Input material: PBMCs. These receptors all come from a woman aged 50 to 60 in good health and CMV-seronegative.

This chain joins TRBV28 and TRBJ1-2, with 7 bases fitting TRBD1. Germline V gene lookup returns CDR1 MDHEN and CDR2 SYDVKM. V was pared by 5 bases and J by 7 bases, with 13 bases of the junction left unmatched. The CDR3 is 15 amino acids. The CDR3 coding sequence is TGTGCCAGCAGTGCCCTCGGACAGGAAACTCTTGGCTACACCTTC. Encoded protein: CASSALGQETLGYTF.

CDR3 coding DNA: TGTGCCAGCAGTTCGTCAGCGGGAGGGCCTGTAAGAAAGACCCAGTACTTC. Its protein is CASSSSAGGPVRKTQYF. The V call is TRBV27, the J call TRBJ2-5, with 10 nucleotides matching TRBD2. V gave up 4 bases and J gave up 6 bases; unmatched junction bases: 14. The length of the CDR3 is 17 residues. Germline V gene data show CDR1 as MNHEY and CDR2 as SMNVEV (reference sequence).

This sequence joins TRBV27 and TRBJ1-5; a possible D gene is TRBD1 (6 bases). Germline V gene lookup returns CDR1 MNHEY and CDR2 SMNVEV (reference sequence). Trimming removed 0 bases at V and 2 bases at J, with 11 bases between. The CDR3 contains 16 residues. CDR3 nucleotides: TGTGCCAGCAGTTTATCGCCCAGGGGCGGCAATCAGCCCCAGCATTTT. Translated, it gives CASSLSPRGGNQPQHF.

The chain employs TRBV19 and TRBJ1-1, with D perhaps matching TRBD1 (6 bases). V was pared by 9 bases and J by 7 bases, with 18 bases between. Looked up from germline, CDR1 is LNHDA and CDR2 is SQIVND (reference sequence). This CDR3 spans 13 amino acids. CDR3 residues: CASSFGGAHEAFF. DNA for the CDR3: TGTGCCAGCAGTTTTGGGGGGGCGCATGAAGCTTTCTTT. The full variable domain, rest sourced from reference TRBV19 and TRBJ1-1, is DGGITQSPKYLFRKEGQNVTLSCEQNLNHDAMYWYRQDPGQGLRLIYYSQIVNDFQKGDIAEGYSVSREKKESFPLTVTSAQKNPTAFYLCASSFGGAHEAFFGQGTRLTVV.

The rearrangement joins TRBV5-6 to TRBJ2-7; D may be TRBD1 (5 bases). V was trimmed by 4 bases and J by 0 bases, leaving 14 bases between them. The CDR3 is 15 residues long. Germline CDR1 and CDR2: SGHDT and YYEEEE. The CDR3 is CASSAGGRVSYEQYF. CDR3 nucleotides: TGTGCCAGCAGCGCCGGTGGCAGGGTCTCCTACGAGCAGTACTTC.

This sequence joins TRBV7-9 and TRBJ2-2; D remains ambiguous. V gave up 5 bases and J gave up 7 bases, with 11 bases separating them. Germline CDR1 reads SEHNR; CDR2 reads FQNEAQ (reference sequence). The CDR3 contains 13 residues. The CDR3 protein is CASSRPGNGELFF. CDR3 sequence (DNA): TGTGCCAGCAGCCGACCAGGAAACGGGGAGCTGTTTTTT.

This chain joins TRBV29-1 and TRBJ2-2, with 9 nucleotides matching TRBD1. Looked up from germline, CDR1 is SQVTM and CDR2 is ANQGSEA. V lost 7 bases and J lost 3; bases outside the gene matches: 6. The CDR3 is 14 residues long. CDR3 coding DNA: TGCAGCGCCCCCCGGACAGGGGACACCGGGGAGCTGTTTTTT. This sequence encodes CSAPRTGDTGELFF.

This clone was seen once. The rearrangement uses TRBV5-1 and TRBJ2-7, with D possibly matching TRBD1 (6 bases). CDR1 SGHRS and CDR2 YFSETQ come from the germline V gene. CDR3 length equals 16 residues. With 0 bases removed from V and 2 bases from J, the gap between germline ends came to 15 bases. The CDR3: CASSLALQGNPYEQYF. CDR3 coding DNA: TGCGCCAGCAGCTTGGCCCTACAGGGTAACCCCTACGAGCAGTACTTC.

The V call is TRBV27, the J call TRBJ1-1, with 9 bases that match TRBD1. The V gene end was trimmed by 3 bases and the J gene end by 7 bases; junction bases not matched to a gene: 12. The CDR3 consists of 16 residues. The germline V gene encodes CDR1 MNHEY and CDR2 SMNVEV (reference sequence). Written as DNA, the CDR3 is TGTGCCAGCAGTTTCGGGACAGGGTGGACGGATGGTGAAGCTTTCTTT. Protein product: CASSFGTGWTDGEAFF.

The V gene is TRBV7-9, the J gene TRBJ1-1; D unclear. Trimming pared 4 bases from V and 8 bases from J, leaving 8 bases between. The V gene's germline CDR1 is SEHNR and CDR2 FQNEAQ (reference sequence). The CDR3 consists of 11 residues. The CDR3 reads CASSSLGEAFF. The CDR3 DNA follows: TGTGCCAGCAGCTCACTAGGGGAAGCTTTCTTT.

This clone occurred once. The chain uses TRBV6-1 and TRBJ1-2, with 7 nucleotides matching TRBD1. Germline CDR1 MNHNS, CDR2 SASEGT. Trimming removed 6 bases from V and 7 bases from J; junction bases left unmatched: 8. The CDR3 sequence is 13 residues long. The DNA of the CDR3 is TGTGCCAGCAGGACAGGGACTCTCGGTGGCTACACCTTC. This translates into CASRTGTLGGYTF.

This chain links TRBV7-2 with TRBJ2-3; 8 nucleotides align to TRBD1. With 1 base clipped from V and 5 bases from J, the junction kept 5 bases outside the gene matches. Looked up from germline, CDR1 is SGHTA and CDR2 is FQGNSA. CDR3 length: 15 amino acids. The CDR3 DNA reads as TGTGCCAGCAGCTTAGGGACAGGGTGGAAAGATACGCAGTATTTT. Translating gives CASSLGTGWKDTQYF.

The chain employs TRBV6-6 and TRBJ1-2, with a weak D call TRBD1 (5 bases). V was cut by 2 bases and J by 0 bases, with 10 bases left in between. The CDR3 extends over 15 amino acids. Germline CDR1 reads MNHNY; CDR2 reads SVGAGI (reference sequence). Here the CDR3 reads CASSYPDRANYGYTF. The CDR3 nucleotides read TGTGCCAGCAGTTACCCCGACAGAGCTAACTATGGCTACACCTTC.

The CDR3 here is CASSLGSEVEAFF. CDR3 bases: TGCGCCAGCAGCTTAGGTTCCGAGGTTGAAGCTTTCTTT. The J gene is TRBJ1-1, the V gene TRBV5-1; unclear D gene. The germline V and J ends were trimmed by 2 bases and 7 bases, with 12 bases remaining between them. Germline-derived CDR1 and CDR2 are SGHRS and YFSETQ. The CDR3 is made up of 13 amino acids.

In its sample, this clone was seen once. This rearrangement joins TRBV5-4 to TRBJ2-7; D might be TRBD1 (6 bases). The CDR3 runs to 15 residues. The V and J ends lost 4 bases and 2 bases respectively, with 16 bases between them. Germline CDR1 reads SGHNT; CDR2 reads YYREEE (reference sequence). This CDR3 is CASSIRTGNPYEQYF. In DNA, the CDR3 is TGTGCCAGCAGCATCCGCACAGGGAATCCCTACGAGCAGTACTTC.

The chain carries TRBV7-9 and TRBJ2-7; a possible D gene is TRBD1 (6 bases). Deletions cut 7 bases from V and 12 bases from J, with 19 bases between. The CDR3 has 12 residues. Germline lookup yields CDR1 SEHNR and CDR2 FQNEAQ (reference sequence). The CDR3 spells CASNLGQTGPYF. In DNA form, the CDR3 reads TGTGCCAGCAACCTGGGGCAGACAGGCCCGTACTTC.

The rearrangement joins TRBV6-4 to TRBJ2-3; the D is unclear. Deletions cut 3 bases from V and 0 bases from J, with 7 bases between. The CDR3 extends over 14 amino acids. Looked up from germline, CDR1 is MRHNA and CDR2 is SNTAGT. The CDR3 here is CASSELSSTDTQYF. The CDR3 region has the DNA TGTGCCAGCAGTGAACTAAGTAGCACAGATACGCAGTATTTT.

The rearrangement uses TRBV4-1 and TRBJ2-1; D may be TRBD2 (6 bases). V was cut by 0 bases and J by 9 bases, with 18 bases left in between. Looked up from germline, CDR1 is MGHRA and CDR2 is YSYEKL. The CDR3 extends over 16 amino acids. CDR3: CASSQETSTRVAEQFF. The CDR3 coding sequence is TGCGCCAGCAGCCAAGAGACATCGACTAGGGTGGCTGAGCAGTTCTTC.

This chain uses TRBV28 with TRBJ2-2, with 7 bases aligning to TRBD2. Germline V gives CDR1 MDHEN, CDR2 SYDVKM. V was clipped by 5 bases and J by 8 bases; unmatched bases: 11. CDR3 size: 15 residues. The CDR3 is CASSPGLGRAGELFF. The CDR3 DNA follows: TGTGCCAGCAGTCCTGGACTAGGAAGGGCGGGGGAGCTGTTTTTT.

The chain links TRBV5-5 to TRBJ2-3; the D is unclear. Trimming took off 7 bases at V and 2 bases at J, with 8 bases between the two ends. In germline, CDR1 is SGHKS, CDR2 YYEKEE (reference sequence). The CDR3 length is 12 residues. CDR3 residues: CASSIVTDTQYF. In DNA, the CDR3 is TGTGCCAGCTCAATTGTCACAGATACGCAGTATTTT.